This TCR beta chain originates from a study of OX40 agonist ivuxolimab in advanced cancers. Some clones are missing from TCRdb's copy, which holds only in-frame ones; the method was immunoSEQ multiplex PCR. The profile covers tens of thousands of clones, with about 81% appearing a single time and just under 2.5% taken by the ten largest. Losses at the gene ends were 4 bases for V and 5 bases for J; bases not matched to a gene: 7. This CDR3 has 14 amino acids. Germline CDR1 SGHRS, CDR2 YFSETQ. The sequence was collected from an adult with an advanced solid tumor such as melanoma, head and neck, liver or kidney cancer. J is TRBJ2-5 and V is TRBV5-1, with 8 bases aligning to TRBD1. The sequenced sample was CD4+ or CD8+ T cells sorted from blood, obtained in a trial of the OX40 agonist ivuxolimab. CDR3 DNA sequence: TGCGCCAGCAGCCCCCCAGGGGGCGGGGAGACCCAGTACTTC. It specifies CASSPPGGGETQYF.